This T cell receptor beta chain stems from a study of control samples from healthy donors and cancer patients (dated by TCRdb to the early 2020s). This clone was recorded only once. The target of this receptor is not known. The record has no base qualities; no much larger clone is one base away. The protocol used for the library was the immunoSEQ multiplex PCR assay. Sourced from immuneACCESS, this table was stored by TCRdb with only in-frame sequences that have V and J called. A share of the clones is absent; for the studies checked, an unresolved V gene accounts for under half, and the remainder has no known explanation. The table for this sample lists about 49,000 clones; roughly 85% of them were counted only once. The ten most abundant clones make up about 2.8% of the sample. The CDR3 measures 13 amino acids from cysteine to phenylalanine. The only DNA kept is the CDR3, 39 bases in frame from the first base. V drops 3 bases and J drops 8 bases, leaving 10 bases in between. CDR1 LNHDA and CDR2 SQIVND are derived from the germline V gene (reference sequence).

The sequencing sample was made of PBMCs. The rearranged segments are TRBV19 and TRBJ1-4; TRBD1 is a possible D gene, resting on 5 matching bases. This TCR was sampled from a woman in her forties or fifties with lung cancer. In nucleotides, the sequence is TGTGCCAGTAGTATCGGAGGGGCGGAAAAACTGTTTTTT. This codes for CASSIGGAEKLFF.